This is a list of T cell receptor beta chains from one sample in a study of T cell changes during pregnancy in multiple sclerosis. Produced via immunoSEQ multiplex PCR; TCRdb's table is partial and in-frame only. The sample yields 70,000 to 95,000 clones, 85% to 95% seen once. The sequenced sample was peripheral blood, obtained after pregnancy. The receptors come from a female donor in good health, enrolled as a control in a pregnancy study. CDR3s include the opening cysteine and the closing phenylalanine or tryptophan. D genes are given only for firm matches. The size of a clone is reported for some rows only, either as once, few or many, or as a class for expanded clones.

J gene,V gene,clone size,D gene,CDR3 protein,CDR3 DNA
TRBJ1-2,TRBV18,-,TRBD1,CASSRQGVDYGYTF,TGTGCCAGCTCACGGCAGGGGGTGGACTATGGCTACACCTTC
TRBJ2-3,TRBV20-1,once,-,CSASREDTQYF,TGCAGTGCTAGCAGGGAAGATACGCAGTATTTT
TRBJ2-1,TRBV19,-,TRBD1,CASSIRGQGTYNEQFF,TGTGCCAGTAGTATCCGCGGACAGGGAACCTACAATGAGCAGTTCTTC
TRBJ2-1,TRBV18,-,TRBD2,CASSPRGGGDNEQFF,TGTGCCAGCTCACCACGCGGCGGGGGGGACAATGAGCAGTTCTTC
TRBJ2-1,TRBV28,once,TRBD2,CASSLAGVPNEQFF,TGTGCCAGCAGTCTAGCGGGAGTCCCAAATGAGCAGTTCTTC
TRBJ2-5,TRBV29-1,-,-,CSVLRDRHSYF,TGCAGCGTATTGAGGGATAGGCATTCCTACTTC
TRBJ2-1,TRBV7-9,-,TRBD2,CASSLGTSGYNEQFF,TGTGCCAGCAGCTTAGGGACTAGCGGCTACAATGAGCAGTTCTTC
TRBJ2-4,TRBV19,-,-,CASSMGQAKNIQYF,TGTGCCAGTAGTATGGGGCAGGCCAAAAACATTCAGTACTTC
TRBJ2-1,TRBV30,-,TRBD2,CAWTSGRASEQFF,TGTGCCTGGACTAGCGGGAGGGCCAGTGAGCAGTTCTTC
TRBJ2-7,TRBV27,-,-,CASSFDVTGEQYF,TGTGCCAGCAGTTTCGACGTGACGGGGGAGCAGTACTTC
TRBJ2-4,TRBV5-1,-,-,CASSPTGVGIQYF,TGCGCCAGCAGCCCGACGGGGGTTGGCATTCAGTACTTC
TRBJ2-1,TRBV7-2,once,-,CASSLRDATYNEQFF,TGTGCCAGCAGCTTGCGGGACGCAACTTACAATGAGCAGTTCTTC
TRBJ1-5,TRBV6-5,-,-,CASSYGSQGTPQHF,TGTGCCAGCAGTTACGGATCTCAGGGTACGCCCCAGCATTTT
TRBJ2-3,TRBV5-4,-,-,CASSLLDRLTDTQYF,TGTGCCAGCAGCTTGCTAGACAGGCTCACAGATACGCAGTATTTT
TRBJ2-6,TRBV2,-,-,CASGNRGASGANVLTF,TGTGCCAGCGGTAATCGGGGGGCCTCTGGGGCCAACGTCCTGACTTTC
TRBJ2-7,TRBV6-6,-,TRBD2,CASSFAGVEQYF,TGTGCCAGCAGTTTCGCGGGGGTCGAGCAGTACTTC
TRBJ2-7,TRBV19,-,-,CASSIPTTTGREQYF,TGTGCCAGTAGTATACCGACCACGACAGGCCGCGAGCAGTACTTC
TRBJ1-4,TRBV6-6,-,-,CASSYTQVNEKLFF,TGTGCCAGCAGTTACACCCAGGTGAATGAAAAACTGTTTTTT
TRBJ2-7,TRBV6-6,-,TRBD2,CASRSRTSGAYEQYF,TGTGCCAGCAGATCCCGCACTAGCGGGGCCTACGAGCAGTACTTC
TRBJ1-2,TRBV19,-,TRBD1,CASRDRGNYGYTF,TGTGCCAGTAGGGACAGGGGTAACTATGGCTACACCTTC
TRBJ1-2,TRBV19,-,-,CASSARTAYSNYGYTF,TGTGCCAGTAGTGCAAGGACAGCCTATTCTAACTATGGCTACACCTTC
TRBJ2-5,TRBV9,-,TRBD2,CASSGEGLPQETQYF,TGTGCCAGCAGCGGGGAGGGACTACCGCAAGAGACCCAGTACTTC
TRBJ1-2,TRBV6-5,-,TRBD1,CASSGGGGYGYTF,TGTGCCAGCAGTGGAGGGGGCGGCTATGGCTACACCTTC
TRBJ2-2,TRBV2,-,TRBD2,CASRVRTRGTGELFF,TGTGCCAGCCGGGTTCGGACTAGGGGCACCGGGGAGCTGTTTTTT
TRBJ1-5,TRBV19,-,-,CASSMAGAGGQPQHF,TGTGCCAGTAGTATGGCGGGGGCGGGTGGTCAGCCCCAGCATTTT
TRBJ2-1,TRBV19,once,TRBD2,CASSSGLAGGDEQFF,TGTGCCAGTAGTTCGGGACTAGCGGGAGGCGATGAGCAGTTCTTC
TRBJ2-3,TRBV29-1,-,TRBD1,CSADRVSTDTQYF,TGCAGCGCCGACAGGGTGAGCACAGATACGCAGTATTTT
TRBJ1-1,TRBV5-4,-,-,CASSFRGNTEAFF,TGTGCCAGCAGCTTTAGAGGGAACACTGAAGCTTTCTTT
TRBJ2-1,TRBV28,-,TRBD2,CASRSLAGVYNEQFF,TGTGCCAGCAGATCGTTAGCGGGCGTCTACAATGAGCAGTTCTTC
TRBJ1-1,TRBV5-1,-,-,CASSYQTGNTEAFF,TGCGCCAGCAGCTACCAGACAGGGAACACTGAAGCTTTCTTT
TRBJ1-2,TRBV7-9,-,-,CASSSNGQLYGYTF,TGTGCCAGCAGCTCAAATGGGCAGCTCTATGGCTACACCTTC
TRBJ1-1,TRBV18,-,-,CASSPPLRQTNFEAFF,TGTGCCAGCTCACCACCATTACGACAGACGAATTTTGAAGCTTTCTTT
TRBJ2-3,TRBV28,-,-,CASSFSEGYTDTQYF,TGTGCCAGCAGTTTTTCGGAGGGTTACACAGATACGCAGTATTTT
TRBJ2-7,TRBV28,-,-,CASSLWQATNYEQYF,TGTGCCAGCAGTTTATGGCAGGCGACAAATTACGAGCAGTACTTC
TRBJ2-3,TRBV30,-,TRBD1,CAWRDRGRADTQYF,TGTGCCTGGAGGGACAGGGGTCGAGCAGATACGCAGTATTTT
TRBJ2-7,TRBV27,few,TRBD1,CASSPTLDRANYEQYF,TGTGCCAGCAGTCCCACTCTGGACAGGGCGAATTACGAGCAGTACTTC
TRBJ1-1,TRBV15,-,-,CATSRGTVGITEAFF,TGTGCCACCAGCAGAGGGACAGTTGGGATCACTGAAGCTTTCTTT
TRBJ2-1,TRBV10-3,-,-,CAISGGDWSYNEQFF,TGTGCCATCAGTGGGGGGGACTGGTCCTACAATGAGCAGTTCTTC
TRBJ2-1,TRBV28,-,-,CASSFFTGRNEQFF,TGTGCCAGCAGTTTTTTTACAGGTCGGAATGAGCAGTTCTTC
TRBJ2-1,TRBV9,few,-,CASSAPPWGDEQFF,TGTGCCAGCAGCGCCCCCCCATGGGGGGATGAGCAGTTCTTC
TRBJ2-3,TRBV18,-,TRBD2,CASSPGLAALSTDTQYF,TGTGCCAGCTCACCGGGACTAGCGGCACTAAGCACAGATACGCAGTATTTT
TRBJ2-7,TRBV29-1,-,-,CSVGPENRPPYEQYF,TGCAGCGTTGGACCGGAAAACAGGCCCCCCTACGAGCAGTACTTC
TRBJ2-2,TRBV4-2,few,-,CASSQRAGELFF,TGTGCCAGCAGCCAGAGAGCCGGGGAGCTGTTTTTT
TRBJ2-2,TRBV5-1,-,-,CASFGSLNTGELFF,TGCGCCAGCTTCGGGAGTCTGAACACCGGGGAGCTGTTTTTT
TRBJ1-1,TRBV5-6,-,-,CASPNLEGDTEAFF,TGTGCCAGCCCCAATCTTGAGGGGGACACTGAAGCTTTCTTT
TRBJ2-2,TRBV6-6,-,-,CASSPGTKNTGELFF,TGTGCCAGCAGCCCGGGGACAAAGAACACCGGGGAGCTGTTTTTT
TRBJ2-6,TRBV15,once,-,CATSRGGSGANVLTF,TGTGCCACCAGCAGAGGAGGGTCTGGGGCCAACGTCCTGACTTTC
TRBJ2-1,TRBV5-1,-,TRBD2,CASRSSGSSYNEQFF,TGCGCCAGCCGTTCTAGCGGGAGTTCCTACAATGAGCAGTTCTTC